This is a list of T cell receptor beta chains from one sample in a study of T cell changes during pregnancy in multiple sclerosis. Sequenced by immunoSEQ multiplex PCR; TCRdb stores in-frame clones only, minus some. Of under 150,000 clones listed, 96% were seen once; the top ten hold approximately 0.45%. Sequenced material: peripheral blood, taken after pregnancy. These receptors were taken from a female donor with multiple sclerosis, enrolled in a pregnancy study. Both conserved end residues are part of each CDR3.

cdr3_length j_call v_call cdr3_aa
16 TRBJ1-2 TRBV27 CASSSLGAGERYGYTF
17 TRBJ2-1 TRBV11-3 CASSLGQGASTYNEQFF
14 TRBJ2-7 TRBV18 CASSPRTGYAEQYF
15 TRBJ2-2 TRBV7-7 CASSTGLANTGELFF
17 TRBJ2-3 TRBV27 CASSPRPLAVWTDTQYF
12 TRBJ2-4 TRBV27 CASSPFGGIQYF
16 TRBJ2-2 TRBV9 CASSIIAGGRTGELFF
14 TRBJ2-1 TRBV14 CASSQDRGIYEQFF
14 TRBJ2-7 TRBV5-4 CASSLAGRLYEQYF
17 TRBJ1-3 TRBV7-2 CASRLGQFLSSGNTIYF
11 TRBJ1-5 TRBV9 CASGGTQPQHF
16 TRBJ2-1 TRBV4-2 CASSQARGSSYNEQFF
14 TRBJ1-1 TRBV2 CASTRDRGNPEAFF
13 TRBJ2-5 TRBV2 CASRGPGGETQYF
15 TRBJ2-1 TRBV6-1 CASSESSGRGNEQFF
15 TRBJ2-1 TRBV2 CASSARTSGNDEQFF
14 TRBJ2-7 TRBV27 CASSRTGGAYEQYF
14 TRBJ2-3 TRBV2 CASPAGTSTDTQYF
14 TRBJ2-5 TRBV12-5 CASGLGGRLETQYF
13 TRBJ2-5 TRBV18 CASSPTRLETQYF
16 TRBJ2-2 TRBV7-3 CASSFGGTIGTGELFF
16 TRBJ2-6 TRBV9 CASSSTTGVGANVLTF
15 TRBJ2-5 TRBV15 CATSSRLAGVETQYF
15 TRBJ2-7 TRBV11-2 CASSSTGAISYEQYF
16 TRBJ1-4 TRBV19 CASSTGTGTGVEKLFF
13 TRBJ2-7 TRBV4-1 CASSLGTGGEQYF
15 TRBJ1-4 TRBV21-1 CASETVDRENEKLFF
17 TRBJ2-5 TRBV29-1 CSVEDDRLAGAQETQYF
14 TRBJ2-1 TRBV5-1 CASSLRGNYNEQFF
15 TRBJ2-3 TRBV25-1 CASSDRGDLGDTQYF
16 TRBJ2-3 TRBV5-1 CASSGGTAVLSDTQYF
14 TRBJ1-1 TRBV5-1 CASSLDILNTEAFF
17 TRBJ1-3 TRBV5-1 CASSLWTTGTGGNTIYF
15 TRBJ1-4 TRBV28 CATETGQGNGEKLFF
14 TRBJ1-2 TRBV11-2 CASSSISTPYGYTF
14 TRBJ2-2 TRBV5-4 CASSSRVLTGELFF
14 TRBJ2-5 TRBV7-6 CASGTRTFQETQYF
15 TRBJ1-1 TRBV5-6 CASSPGHIMNTETFF
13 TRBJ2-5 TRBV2 CASRRLAGETQYF
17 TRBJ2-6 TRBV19 CASSIDGRGPGANVLTF
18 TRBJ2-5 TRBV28 CASTLLGTRGGRGETQYF
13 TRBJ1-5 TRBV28 CAIADRGNQPQHF
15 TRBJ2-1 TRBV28 CASSLLAGLYNEQFF
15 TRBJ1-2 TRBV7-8 CASSLGQGLGYGYTF
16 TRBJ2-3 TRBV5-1 CASSTRRAVSTDTQYF
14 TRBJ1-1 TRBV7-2 CASSKQGMNTEAFF
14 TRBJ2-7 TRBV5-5 CASSLIPVGYEQYF
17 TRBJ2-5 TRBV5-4 CASSSRSGGRFRETQYF
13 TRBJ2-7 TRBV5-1 CASSLGTNYEQYF
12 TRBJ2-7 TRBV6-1 CASLNRVNEQYF
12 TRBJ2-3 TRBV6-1 CASNILTDTQYF